This entry is about one T cell receptor beta chain. This sample was taken from a study of identical twins. TCRdb redid the calling of the 5' RACE reads with MiXCR, one entry per CDR3 protein. Of about 210,000 distinct CDR3 sequences detected, approximately 9% appear once; the ten largest clones hold 4% to 6%. This receptor was taken from a woman under 30 in good health. Material: memory (CD45RO+) T cells sorted from blood.

This CDR3 is CSARRQVNQPQHF. The CDR3 coding sequence is TGCAGTGCTAGGCGCCAGGTGAATCAGCCCCAGCATTTT. The chain is built from TRBV20-1 and TRBJ1-5, with D unresolved. CDR3 length: 13 amino acids. Per germline, CDR1 DFQATT and CDR2 SNEGSKA (reference sequence). Deletions cut 3 bases from V and 4 bases from J, with 10 bases between.